Included here is one TCR beta chain sequence, with context. Per the germline V gene, CDR1 is MGHRA and CDR2 is YSYEKL. CDR3 size: 17 residues. J gave up 4 bases and V 1 base, and 5 bases lay outside the gene matches. This specimen belongs to a study of shared clonotypes between healthy human individuals. Sequencing used immunoSEQ multiplex PCR; TCRdb keeps in-frame clones, though not all of them. The sample holds 950,000 to 1,200,000 clones; about 80% are singletons and the top ten take roughly 0.9%. This TCR derives from a man younger than 35 in good health. Some clones in this sample may be carry-over from other donors' samples. What was sequenced was memory CD4+ T cells from PBMCs. The subset was: CD45RA-negative fraction. The V and J genes are TRBV4-1 and TRBJ2-1; 12 bases match TRBD2. The CDR3 coding sequence is TGCGCCAGCAGCCAAGGCCAGGGACTAGCGGGTTACAATGAGCAGTTCTTC. Its protein product is CASSQGQGLAGYNEQFF.